In its sample, the clone carrying this T cell receptor (beta chain) was seen a few times. Its specificity is unknown. This entry is derived from a study of response to subunit inactivated influenza vaccine. Study observations and caveats: Seasonal influenza vaccination, on each occasion, was suggested by the authors to recruit few new T cells.

Looked up from germline, CDR1 is SGHAT and CDR2 is FQDESV (reference sequence). The V and J ends lost 6 bases and 2 bases respectively, with 23 bases between them. This CDR3 comprises 18 residues. TCRdb reanalysed the RT-PCR reads using MiXCR and keeps one entry per CDR3 protein. The repertoire consists of approximately 730,000 distinct CDR3 sequences, with roughly 13% occurring once and the leading ten covering approximately 7%. The sequence came from a man in his fifties who received an inactivated influenza vaccine. Source: PBMCs from blood, taken 14 to 15 days before vaccination. This chain links TRBV11-1 with TRBJ1-5, with D perhaps TRBD1 (6 bases). In DNA, the CDR3 is TGTGCCAGCAGTTTAATTCAGGGGTCGGTTGAGGGCAATCAGCCCCAGCATTTT. It translates to CASSLIQGSVEGNQPQHF.